The 24 T cell receptor beta chains listed next were all sequenced from one sample in a study of graft-versus-host responses after intestinal transplantation (dated by TCRdb to the early 2020s). Libraries were built with the immunoSEQ multiplex PCR assay. Sourced from immuneACCESS, this table was stored by TCRdb with only in-frame sequences that have V and J called. A share of the clones is absent; for the studies checked, an unresolved V gene accounts for under half, and the remainder has no known explanation. The sample profile shows 25,000 to 35,000 clones; roughly four fifths of them were found once. The ten largest make up roughly 19% of the sample. The antigens these receptors bind are not known. In the paper's terms, the time point label means: cells obtained before transplantation from donor or recipient. Sequencing used unstimulated CD8+ T cells sorted from spleen or lymph node cells, obtained before intestinal transplant. These receptors all come from a human donor who received an intestinal transplant.

This clone was seen a handful of times. The chain is built from TRBV6-1 and TRBJ1-2; D possibly corresponds to TRBD1 (5 bases). The V and J ends lost 11 bases and 4 bases respectively, with 17 bases between them. The CDR3 runs 13 residues. Germline assignment: CDR1 MNHNS and CDR2 SASEGT. CDR3 in DNA: TGTGCCGCCGGGTTTTCAGGGCTCTATGGCTACACCTTC. Amino acids: CAAGFSGLYGYTF.

This clone has just a few counts. The chain couples TRBV13 to TRBJ2-1; 8 bases fit TRBD1. V gave up 3 bases and J gave up 6 bases; unmatched junction bases: 7. The CDR3 consists of 15 residues. Germline CDR1 PRHDT, CDR2 FYEKMQ (reference sequence). The CDR3 coding sequence is TGTGCCAGCAGCTTGGGTGGACAGGGTCTCAATGAGCAGTTCTTC. Amino acids: CASSLGGQGLNEQFF. The full variable domain, completed using reference TRBV13 and TRBJ2-1, is AAGVIQSPRHLIKEKRETATLKCYPIPRHDTVYWYQQGPGQDPQFLISFYEKMQSDKGSIPDRFSAQQFSDYHSELNMSSLELGDSALYFCASSLGGQGLNEQFFGPGTRLTVL.

The V and J genes are TRBV14 and TRBJ1-1, with D perhaps matching TRBD1 (5 bases). Trimming took off 1 base at V and 4 bases at J, with 16 bases between the two ends. Germline-derived CDR1 and CDR2 are SGHDN and FVKESK. The CDR3 length is 16 residues. The CDR3 bases are TGTGCCAGCAGCCAAGCTCACGCAGGGCCCCTCACTGAAGCTTTCTTT. It codes for CASSQAHAGPLTEAFF.

The rearrangement links TRBV4-2 to TRBJ1-2, with 7 bases that match TRBD1. Trimming cost V 1 base and J 5 bases; bases outside gene matches: 1. The CDR3 is 13 residues long. Germline CDR1 reads LGHNA; CDR2 reads YNFKEQ. CDR3 region: CASSQGTGYGYTF. The CDR3 region has the DNA TGTGCCAGCAGCCAAGGGACAGGATATGGCTACACCTTC.

This chain links TRBV5-1 with TRBJ2-7, with 7 bases fitting TRBD2. CDR1 and CDR2 from the germline V gene are SGHRS and YFSETQ. Trimming removed 3 bases from V and 0 bases from J; junction bases left unmatched: 6. The CDR3 runs 15 residues. CDR3 region: CASSSSSGGSYEQYF. As DNA, the CDR3 is TGCGCCAGCAGCTCTTCTAGCGGAGGCTCCTACGAGCAGTACTTC.

The rearrangement uses TRBV10-1 and TRBJ2-3; 9 positions match TRBD2. The junction had 7 bases not matched to a gene; V was cut back by 1 base and J by 5 bases. CDR1 is WNHNN, CDR2 SYGVQD, per germline (reference sequence). CDR3 length: 16 residues. The CDR3 protein is CASSEWASGNLDTQYF. CDR3 sequence (DNA): TGCGCCAGCAGTGAGTGGGCTAGCGGGAATTTAGATACGCAGTATTTT.

The rearrangement links TRBV27 to TRBJ1-1; 8 bases agree with TRBD1. The V segment lost 5 bases and the J segment 2 bases; nucleotides outside the gene matches: 4. Germline loops: CDR1 MNHEY, CDR2 SMNVEV (reference sequence). CDR3 length: 14 residues. In nucleotides, the CDR3 is TGTGCCAGCAGTCCAGGGGGCGCAAACACTGAAGCTTTCTTT. This translates into CASSPGGANTEAFF.

In this sample, this clone turned up a few times. The chain employs TRBV21-1 and TRBJ2-1; the table names TRBD1, a call not compared with the DNA. TRBV21-1 is shown as a pseudogene. The CDR3 covers 17 residues. The CDR3 coding sequence is TGTGCCAGCAGGGTAACTAAGGGGACAGGGGGATACAATGAGCAGTTCTTC. It codes for CASRVTKGTGGYNEQFF.

The chain uses TRBV7-6 and TRBJ2-3, with a possible D match to TRBD1 (5 bases). V lost 3 bases and J 7 bases, leaving 14 bases between the germline ends. Per germline, CDR1 SGHVS and CDR2 FNYEAQ. The CDR3 is 14 amino acids. CDR3 residues: CASSFDRNLHTQYF. CDR3 nucleotides: TGTGCCAGCAGCTTCGACAGAAACCTCCATACGCAGTATTTT.

The chain uses TRBV27 and TRBJ1-5; 7 bases map to TRBD1. Germline V gene sequence: CDR1 MNHEY, CDR2 SMNVEV (reference sequence). The trim removed 6 bases at V and 6 bases at J, leaving 11 bases unmatched. The CDR3 consists of 15 residues. The CDR3 region has the DNA TGTGCCAGCAGGGGGGGACAGAACTTAGGTCAGCCCCAGCATTTT. This codes for CASRGGQNLGQPQHF.

The V gene is TRBV11-2, the J gene TRBJ2-1, with D maybe TRBD2 (7 bases). V was pared by 5 bases and J by 11 bases, with 13 bases between. This CDR3 comprises 12 residues. The germline CDR1 and CDR2 sequences are SGHAT and FQNNGV. CDR3 nucleotides: TGTGCCAGCAGCCCACTCGGGGGGCAGCAGTTCTTC. This codes for CASSPLGGQQFF.

This clone was seen many times. The junction departs from the called germline gene at one end, perhaps through a read error. This rearrangement joins TRBV7-3 to TRBJ2-3; 7 bases map to TRBD2. Germline CDR1 is SGHTA and CDR2 is FQGTGA. CDR3 length equals 15 residues. This chain's CDR3 is CASSLTGTGGDTQYF. In DNA form, the CDR3 reads TGTGCCAGCAGCCTAACCGGGACGGGAGGAGATACGCAGTATTTT.

The chain recombines TRBV19 with TRBJ1-5, with TRBD1 matching over 9 bases. The germline V gene encodes CDR1 LNHDA and CDR2 SQIVND (reference sequence). The V segment lost 5 bases and the J segment 7 bases; nucleotides outside the gene matches: 15. The CDR3 totals 17 residues. CDR3 DNA: TGTGCCAGTAGTGCTACAGGGGGCTTACGGATAAAACAGCCCCAGCATTTT. This sequence encodes CASSATGGLRIKQPQHF.

This clone is a singleton in its sample. The chain couples TRBV28 to TRBJ2-7; 13 positions agree with TRBD2. The germline CDR1 and CDR2 sequences are MDHEN and SYDVKM. The CDR3 is 15 amino acids. Trimming took 6 bases from V and 2 from J; bases not matched to a gene: 4. CDR3: CASSAGLAGTYEQYF. CDR3 DNA sequence: TGTGCCAGCAGCGCGGGACTAGCGGGGACCTACGAGCAGTACTTC.

The chain is built from TRBV11-2 and TRBJ2-3; TRBD1 matches 8 bases. The CDR3 has 15 amino acids. Germline V lookup: CDR1 SGHAT, CDR2 FQNNGV. V shed 5 bases and J 4 bases; nucleotides not matched to a gene: 8. Here the CDR3 reads CASSLRGLRADTQYF. CDR3 sequence (DNA): TGTGCCAGCAGCCTCAGGGGGCTTAGGGCAGATACGCAGTATTTT.

The chain recombines TRBV4-1 with TRBJ2-7; tentatively, D is TRBD2 (6 bases). The CDR3 has 20 amino acids. Trimming pared 0 bases from V and 4 bases from J, leaving 28 bases between. In germline, CDR1 is MGHRA, CDR2 YSYEKL. The CDR3 here is CASSQDGRLVEEDVGYEQYF. CDR3 nucleotides: TGCGCCAGCAGCCAAGATGGCCGACTAGTTGAGGAGGACGTGGGGTACGAGCAGTACTTC.

The V call is TRBV6-1, the J call TRBJ1-1; D is possibly TRBD1 (6 bases). This CDR3 is built from 13 residues. From germline, CDR1 is MNHNS and CDR2 SASEGT. The V end lost 9 bases, the J end lost 0 bases, and 11 bases lay between the germline ends. In DNA, the CDR3 is TGTGCCAGTCTTACAGGGCTGAACACTGAAGCTTTCTTT. It specifies CASLTGLNTEAFF.

The CDR3 sequence: CASSLQGSSYNEQFF. The CDR3, as DNA: TGTGCCAGCAGCCTACAGGGGAGCTCCTACAATGAGCAGTTCTTC. This chain joins TRBV11-3 and TRBJ2-1; 7 bases agree with TRBD1. The germline V gene has CDR1 SGHNT and CDR2 YENEEA. V was pared by 5 bases and J by 0 bases, with 4 bases of the junction left unmatched. The CDR3 extends over 15 amino acids.

This rearrangement joins TRBV10-3 to TRBJ2-7; D uncertain. The CDR3 has 13 residues. Trimming stripped 0 bases from V and 3 bases from J, with 6 bases between. Germline V lookup: CDR1 ENHRY, CDR2 SYGVKD. The CDR3 nucleotides are TGTGCCATCAGTGAGTCGAACGGCTACGAGCAGTACTTC. It encodes CAISESNGYEQYF.

This clone turned up a few times. This rearrangement joins TRBV28 to TRBJ2-5; 12 bases are a match to TRBD2. Germline V gives CDR1 MDHEN, CDR2 SYDVKM. V lost 7 bases to trimming and J lost 2 bases; unmatched junction nucleotides: 8. The CDR3 is 16 residues long. CDR3: CASTTLLAGGQETQYF. The CDR3 DNA reads as TGTGCCAGCACCACCCTACTAGCGGGGGGACAAGAGACCCAGTACTTC.

This sequence joins TRBV2 and TRBJ2-5; tentative D call: TRBD1 (8 bases). Germline V lookup: CDR1 SNHLY, CDR2 FYNNEI. The V gene lost 6 bases and the J gene lost 2 bases, with 13 bases spanning the gap. The CDR3 loop spans 14 amino acids. The CDR3 bases are TGTGCCAGCAGCGACAGGGGAGGGCAAGAGACCCAGTACTTC. It specifies CASSDRGGQETQYF.

The J gene is TRBJ2-7, the V gene TRBV5-1, with 10 bases fitting TRBD1. Trimming took 8 bases from V and 3 from J; bases not matched to a gene: 11. The CDR3 consists of 15 residues. In germline, CDR1 is SGHRS, CDR2 YFSETQ. CDR3: CASGDPGQGRYEQYF. Written as DNA, the CDR3 is TGCGCCAGTGGGGACCCGGGACAGGGGCGCTACGAGCAGTACTTC.

This sequence joins TRBV7-8 and TRBJ2-1; D is perhaps TRBD2 (5 bases). Germline values: CDR1 SGHVS, CDR2 FQNEAQ. The CDR3 totals 16 residues. V lost 4 bases and J 2 bases, leaving 15 bases between the germline ends. CDR3 in amino acids: CASSSSLGIAYNEQFF. The CDR3 coding sequence is TGTGCCAGCAGCTCCTCCCTCGGGATAGCCTACAATGAGCAGTTCTTC.

The J gene is TRBJ2-3, the V gene TRBV11-2, with D hard to call. Looked up from germline, CDR1 is SGHAT and CDR2 is FQNNGV. Deletions cut 0 bases from V and 7 bases from J, with 14 bases between. This CDR3 has 15 residues. The CDR3 spells CASSLEAKSRYTQYF. The CDR3 nucleotides are TGTGCCAGCAGCTTAGAGGCCAAATCACGTTATACGCAGTATTTT.